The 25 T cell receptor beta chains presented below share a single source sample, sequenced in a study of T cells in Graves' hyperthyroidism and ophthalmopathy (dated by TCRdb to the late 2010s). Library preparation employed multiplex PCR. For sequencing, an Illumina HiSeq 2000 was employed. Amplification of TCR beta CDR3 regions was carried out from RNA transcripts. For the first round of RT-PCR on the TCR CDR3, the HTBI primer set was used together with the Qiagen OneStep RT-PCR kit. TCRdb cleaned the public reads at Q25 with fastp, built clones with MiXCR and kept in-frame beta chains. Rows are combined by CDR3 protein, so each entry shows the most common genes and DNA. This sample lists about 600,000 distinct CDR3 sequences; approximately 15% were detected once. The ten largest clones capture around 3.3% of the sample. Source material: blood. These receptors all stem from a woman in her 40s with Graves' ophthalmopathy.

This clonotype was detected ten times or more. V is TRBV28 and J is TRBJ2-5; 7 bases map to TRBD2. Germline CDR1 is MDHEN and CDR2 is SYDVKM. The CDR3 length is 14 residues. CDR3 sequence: CTSKPGGFQETQYF. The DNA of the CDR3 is TGTACTTCCAAACCGGGGGGATTCCAAGAGACCCAGTACTTC. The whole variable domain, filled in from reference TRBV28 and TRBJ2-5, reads DVKVTQSSRYLVKRTGEKVFLECVQDMDHENMFWYRQDPGLGLRLIYFSYDVKMKEKGDIPEGYSVSREKKERFSLILESASTNQTSMYLCTSKPGGFQETQYFGPGTRLLVL.

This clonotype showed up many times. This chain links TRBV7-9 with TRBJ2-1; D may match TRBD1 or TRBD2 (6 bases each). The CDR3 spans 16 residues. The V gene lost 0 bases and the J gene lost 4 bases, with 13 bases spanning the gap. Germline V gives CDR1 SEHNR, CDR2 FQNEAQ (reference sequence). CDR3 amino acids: CASSLAHGGGYNEQFF. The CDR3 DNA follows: TGTGCCAGCAGCTTAGCTCACGGGGGCGGGTACAATGAGCAGTTCTTC.

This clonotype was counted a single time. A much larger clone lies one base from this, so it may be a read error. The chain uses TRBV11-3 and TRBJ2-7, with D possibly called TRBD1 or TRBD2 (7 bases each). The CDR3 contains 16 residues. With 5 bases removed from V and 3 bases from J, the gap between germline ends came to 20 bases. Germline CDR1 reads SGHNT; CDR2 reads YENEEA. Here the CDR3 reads CASSPHNAGGGYEQYF. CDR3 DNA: TGTGCCAGCAGCCCCCACAATGCAGGGGGGGGCTACGAGCAGTACTTC. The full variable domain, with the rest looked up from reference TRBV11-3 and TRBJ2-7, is EAGVVQSPRYKIIEKKQPVAFWCNPISGHNTLYWYLQNLGQGPELLIRYENEEAVDDSQLPKDRFSAERLKGVDSTLKIQPAELGDSAVYLCASSPHNAGGGYEQYFGPGTRLTVT.

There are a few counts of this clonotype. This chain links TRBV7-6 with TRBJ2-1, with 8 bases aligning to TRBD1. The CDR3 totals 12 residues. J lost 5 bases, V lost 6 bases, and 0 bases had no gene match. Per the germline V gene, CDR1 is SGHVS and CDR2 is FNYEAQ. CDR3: CASRGQDNEQFF. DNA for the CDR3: TGTGCCAGCAGGGGACAGGACAATGAGCAGTTCTTC.

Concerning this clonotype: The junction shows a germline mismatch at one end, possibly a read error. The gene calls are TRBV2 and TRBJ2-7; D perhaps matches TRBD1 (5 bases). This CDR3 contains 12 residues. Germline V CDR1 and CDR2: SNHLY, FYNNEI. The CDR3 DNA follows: TGTGCCAGCAGTGCCTCAAGGGTAGGGGAAAACTTC. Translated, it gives CASSASRVGENF. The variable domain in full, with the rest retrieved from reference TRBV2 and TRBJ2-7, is EPEVTQTPSHQVTQMGQEVILRCVPISNHLYFYWYRQILGQKVEFLVSFYNNEISEKSEIFDDQFSVERPDGSNFTLKIRSTKLEDSAMYFCASSASRVGENFGPGTRLTVT.

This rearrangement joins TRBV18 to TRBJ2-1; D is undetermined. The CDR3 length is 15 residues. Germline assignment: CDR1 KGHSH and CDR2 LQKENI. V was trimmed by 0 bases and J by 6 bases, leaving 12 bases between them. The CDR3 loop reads CASSPPATSTNEQFF. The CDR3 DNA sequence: TGTGCCAGCTCACCACCAGCGACAAGCACCAATGAGCAGTTCTTC.

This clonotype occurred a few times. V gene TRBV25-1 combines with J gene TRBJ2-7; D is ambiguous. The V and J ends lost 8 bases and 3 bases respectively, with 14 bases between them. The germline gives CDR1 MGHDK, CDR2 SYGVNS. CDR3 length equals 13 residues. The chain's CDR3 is CASQNPTSYEQYF. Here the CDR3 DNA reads TGTGCCAGCCAGAATCCAACCAGCTACGAGCAGTACTTC.

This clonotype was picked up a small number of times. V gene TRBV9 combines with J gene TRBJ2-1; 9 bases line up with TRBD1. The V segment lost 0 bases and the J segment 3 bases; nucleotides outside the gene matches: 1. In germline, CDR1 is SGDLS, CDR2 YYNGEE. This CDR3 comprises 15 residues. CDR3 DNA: TGTGCCAGCAGCGTAGCGGGACAGGGCTACAATGAGCAGTTCTTC. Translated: CASSVAGQGYNEQFF.

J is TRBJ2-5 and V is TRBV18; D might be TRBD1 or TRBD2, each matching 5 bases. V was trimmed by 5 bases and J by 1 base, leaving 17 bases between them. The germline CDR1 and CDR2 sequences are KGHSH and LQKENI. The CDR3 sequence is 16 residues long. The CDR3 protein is CASSGTSTPLQETQYF. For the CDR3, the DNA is TGTGCCAGCTCAGGGACCTCGACACCGCTCCAAGAGACCCAGTACTTC. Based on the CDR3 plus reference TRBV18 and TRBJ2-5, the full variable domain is NAGVMQNPRHLVRRRGQEARLRCSPMKGHSHVYWYRQLPEEGLKFMVYLQKENIIDESGMPKERFSAEFPKEGPSILRIQQVVRGDSAAYFCASSGTSTPLQETQYFGPGTRLLVL.

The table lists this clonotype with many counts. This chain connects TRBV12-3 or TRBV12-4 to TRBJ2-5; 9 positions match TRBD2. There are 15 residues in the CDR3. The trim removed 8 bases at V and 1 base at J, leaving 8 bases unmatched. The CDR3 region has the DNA TGTGCCAGCTCATTTCAGGGACTAGCCCAAGAGACCCAGTACTTC. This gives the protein CASSFQGLAQETQYF.

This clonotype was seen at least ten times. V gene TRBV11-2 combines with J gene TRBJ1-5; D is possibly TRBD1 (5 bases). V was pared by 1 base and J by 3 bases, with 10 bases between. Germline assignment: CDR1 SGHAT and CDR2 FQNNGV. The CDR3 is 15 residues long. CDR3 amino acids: CASSLVRGDNQPQHF. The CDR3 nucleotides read TGTGCCAGCAGCTTAGTAAGAGGGGACAATCAGCCCCAGCATTTT.

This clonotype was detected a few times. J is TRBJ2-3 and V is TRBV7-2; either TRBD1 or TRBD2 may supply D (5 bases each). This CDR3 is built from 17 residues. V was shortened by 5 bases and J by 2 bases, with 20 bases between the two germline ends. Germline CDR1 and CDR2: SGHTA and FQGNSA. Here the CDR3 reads CASSPSGLSTFTDTQYF. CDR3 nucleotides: TGTGCCAGCAGCCCCTCGGGGCTTTCGACATTCACAGATACGCAGTATTTT.

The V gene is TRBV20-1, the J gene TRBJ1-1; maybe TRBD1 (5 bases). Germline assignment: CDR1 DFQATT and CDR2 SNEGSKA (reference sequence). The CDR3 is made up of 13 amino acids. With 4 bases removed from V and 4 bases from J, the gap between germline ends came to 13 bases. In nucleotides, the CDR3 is TGCAGTGCTAAGGCGGGGACCTTCACTGAAGCTTTCTTT. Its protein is CSAKAGTFTEAFF.

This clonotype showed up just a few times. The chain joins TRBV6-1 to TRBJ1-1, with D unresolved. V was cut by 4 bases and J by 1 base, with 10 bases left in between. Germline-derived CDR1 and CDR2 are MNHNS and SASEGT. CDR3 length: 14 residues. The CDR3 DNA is TGTGCCAGCAGTGGGGTAAGGGCGAACACTGAAGCTTTCTTT. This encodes CASSGVRANTEAFF.

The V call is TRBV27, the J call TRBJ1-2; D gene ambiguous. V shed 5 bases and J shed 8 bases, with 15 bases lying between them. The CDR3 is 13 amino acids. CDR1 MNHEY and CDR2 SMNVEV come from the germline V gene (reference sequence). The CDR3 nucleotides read TGTGCCAGCAGTCTCTCCAACGCTGGGGGCTACACCTTC. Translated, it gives CASSLSNAGGYTF.

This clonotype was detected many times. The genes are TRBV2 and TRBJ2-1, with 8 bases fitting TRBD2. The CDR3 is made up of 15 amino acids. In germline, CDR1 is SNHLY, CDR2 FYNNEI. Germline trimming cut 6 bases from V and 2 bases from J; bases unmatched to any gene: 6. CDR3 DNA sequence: TGTGCCAGCAGGGGGACTAGAACCCCCTACAATGAGCAGTTCTTC. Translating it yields CASRGTRTPYNEQFF.

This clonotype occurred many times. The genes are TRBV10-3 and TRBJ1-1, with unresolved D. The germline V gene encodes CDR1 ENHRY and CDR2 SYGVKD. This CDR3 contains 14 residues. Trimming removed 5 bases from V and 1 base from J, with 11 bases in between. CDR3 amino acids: CAISSLQSNTEAFF. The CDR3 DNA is TGTGCCATCAGTAGTTTACAATCGAACACTGAAGCTTTCTTT.

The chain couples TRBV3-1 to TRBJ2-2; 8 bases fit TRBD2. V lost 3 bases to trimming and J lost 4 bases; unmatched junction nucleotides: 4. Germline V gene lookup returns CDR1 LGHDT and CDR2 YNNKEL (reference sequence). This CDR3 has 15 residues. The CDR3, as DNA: TGTGCCAGCAGCCACGGGACTAGTGTCACCGGGGAGCTGTTTTTT. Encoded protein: CASSHGTSVTGELFF. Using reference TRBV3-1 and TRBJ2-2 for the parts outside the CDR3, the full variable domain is DTAVSQTPKYLVTQMGNDKSIKCEQNLGHDTMYWYKQDSKKFLKIMFSYNNKELIINETVPNRFSPKSPDKAHLNLHINSLELGDSAVYFCASSHGTSVTGELFFGEGSRLTVL.

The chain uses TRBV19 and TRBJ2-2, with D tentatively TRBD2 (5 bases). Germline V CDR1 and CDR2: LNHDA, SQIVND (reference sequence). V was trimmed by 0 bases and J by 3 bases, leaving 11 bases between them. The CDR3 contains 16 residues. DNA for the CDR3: TGTGCCAGTAGTATAGACTCTGGGAGTTACACCGGGGAGCTGTTTTTT. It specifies CASSIDSGSYTGELFF.

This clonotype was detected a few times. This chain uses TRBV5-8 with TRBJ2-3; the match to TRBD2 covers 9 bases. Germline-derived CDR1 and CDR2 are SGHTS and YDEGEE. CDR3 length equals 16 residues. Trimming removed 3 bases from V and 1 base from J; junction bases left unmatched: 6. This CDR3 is CASSSLGGGGTDTQYF. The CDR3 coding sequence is TGTGCCAGCAGCTCCCTAGGCGGGGGGGGCACAGATACGCAGTATTTT.

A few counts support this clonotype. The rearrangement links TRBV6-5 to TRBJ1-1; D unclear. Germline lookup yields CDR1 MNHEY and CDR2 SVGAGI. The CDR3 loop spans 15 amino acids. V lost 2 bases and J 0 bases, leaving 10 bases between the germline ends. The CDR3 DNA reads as TGTGCCAGCAGTTACGGTCCGGGAATGAACACTGAAGCTTTCTTT. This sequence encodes CASSYGPGMNTEAFF.

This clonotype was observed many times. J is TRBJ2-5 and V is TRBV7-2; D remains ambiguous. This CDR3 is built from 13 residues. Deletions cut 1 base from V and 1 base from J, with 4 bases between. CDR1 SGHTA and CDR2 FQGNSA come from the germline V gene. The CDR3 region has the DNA TGTGCCAGCAGCTTAGTTTTCCAAGAGACCCAGTACTTC. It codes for CASSLVFQETQYF.

CDR3 residues: CASSQTGTENTGELFF. As DNA, the CDR3 is TGCGCCAGCAGCCAGACTGGGACAGAGAACACCGGGGAGCTGTTTTTT. V and J are TRBV4-1 and TRBJ2-2; 7 nucleotides line up with TRBD1. The CDR3 totals 16 residues. J lost 1 base, V lost 3 bases, and 5 bases had no gene match. Germline CDR1 is MGHRA and CDR2 is YSYEKL.

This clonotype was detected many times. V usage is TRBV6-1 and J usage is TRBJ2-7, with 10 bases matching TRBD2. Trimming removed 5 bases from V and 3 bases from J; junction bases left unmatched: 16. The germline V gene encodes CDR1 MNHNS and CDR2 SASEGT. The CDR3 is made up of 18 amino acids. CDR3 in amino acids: CASSYDPRPSGGLYEQYF. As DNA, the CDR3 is TGTGCCAGCAGTTACGACCCGAGACCTAGCGGGGGTCTCTACGAGCAGTACTTC.

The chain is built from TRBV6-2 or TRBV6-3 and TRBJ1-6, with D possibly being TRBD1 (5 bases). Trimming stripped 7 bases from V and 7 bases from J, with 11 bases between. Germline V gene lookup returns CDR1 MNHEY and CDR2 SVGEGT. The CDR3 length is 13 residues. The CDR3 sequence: CASNGRDNSPLHF. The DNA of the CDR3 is TGTGCCAGCAATGGCAGGGACAATTCACCCCTCCACTTT.